One and the same sample provided the 10 T cell receptor beta chains below, sequenced in a study of cytomegalovirus exposure and HLA in healthy donors. In the PCR, 60 Vbeta and 13 Jbeta primers were used. Libraries were prepared by immunoSEQ multiplex PCR; TCRdb keeps only in-frame clonotypes and omits some of them. Found here are over 150,000 clones, around 81% of them singletons; the top ten hold roughly an eighth. Sequencing was carried out using PBMCs. The receptors come from a woman aged 50 to 65 in good health and CMV-seronegative.

The rearrangement joins TRBV28 to TRBJ1-1; D unclear. The CDR3 spans 14 residues. Germline V gene lookup returns CDR1 MDHEN and CDR2 SYDVKM. Deletions cut 0 bases from V and 0 bases from J, with 5 bases between. Here the CDR3 DNA reads TGTGCCAGCAGTTTATGGCAGTTGAACACTGAAGCTTTCTTT. This codes for CASSLWQLNTEAFF. The whole variable domain, filled in from reference TRBV28 and TRBJ1-1, reads DVKVTQSSRYLVKRTGEKVFLECVQDMDHENMFWYRQDPGLGLRLIYFSYDVKMKEKGDIPEGYSVSREKKERFSLILESASTNQTSMYLCASSLWQLNTEAFFGQGTRLTVV.

The genes are TRBV5-1 and TRBJ2-1; TRBD1 agrees at 7 bases. The CDR3 has 15 residues. The J segment lost 4 bases and the V segment lost 1 base, leaving 5 bases of the junction unmatched. Germline V gene sequence: CDR1 SGHRS, CDR2 YFSETQ. The CDR3 sequence: CASSLRTGDYNEQFF. As DNA, the CDR3 is TGCGCCAGCAGCTTGAGAACAGGGGATTACAATGAGCAGTTCTTC.

The chain carries TRBV2 and TRBJ1-1; D call uncertain. This CDR3 contains 14 residues. Per germline, CDR1 SNHLY and CDR2 FYNNEI. Trimming cost V 7 bases and J 5 bases, with 17 bases left between them. CDR3 in amino acids: CASKQGIGGTEAFF. In DNA, the CDR3 is TGTGCCAGCAAGCAAGGAATAGGAGGAACTGAAGCTTTCTTT.

In this sample, this clone turned up once. The chain has TRBV28 and TRBJ1-2, with D tentatively TRBD1 (5 bases). The CDR3 loop spans 14 amino acids. V was cut by 2 bases and J by 8 bases, with 15 bases left in between. The germline V gene has CDR1 MDHEN and CDR2 SYDVKM. The CDR3 reads CASSLIGRVRGYTF. CDR3 nucleotides: TGTGCCAGCAGTTTAATAGGCAGGGTAAGAGGCTACACCTTC.

CDR3 nucleotide sequence: TGTGCCAGCAGTTACACGGACAGGGGCTCCTACAATGAGCAGTTCTTC. Translating gives CASSYTDRGSYNEQFF. The rearrangement links TRBV6-5 to TRBJ2-1; 9 bases are a match to TRBD1. The CDR3 covers 16 residues. V shed 2 bases, J shed 0 bases, and the junction held 2 bases outside the gene matches. Germline assignment: CDR1 MNHEY and CDR2 SVGAGI.

The rearrangement links TRBV7-8 to TRBJ1-1; 8 positions match TRBD1. Per germline, CDR1 SGHVS and CDR2 FQNEAQ. With V trimmed by 2 bases and J by 4 bases, 6 bases remained unmatched. This CDR3 spans 15 amino acids. The CDR3 spells CASSLYQGASTEAFF. DNA of the CDR3: TGTGCCAGCAGCTTATATCAGGGGGCCAGCACTGAAGCTTTCTTT.

This chain joins TRBV5-4 and TRBJ2-6; no clear D gene. Per the germline V gene, CDR1 is SGHNT and CDR2 is YYREEE (reference sequence). The CDR3 sequence is 15 residues long. V shed 1 base and J shed 1 base, with 6 bases lying between them. CDR3 bases: TGTGCCAGCAGCTTGAGAGGTTCTGGGGCCAACGTCCTGACTTTC. Translated: CASSLRGSGANVLTF.

The V and J genes are TRBV28 and TRBJ2-7, with 7 bases that match TRBD1. After removal of 7 bases from V and 1 base from J, the junction contained 4 bases not matched to a gene. The CDR3 runs 13 residues. CDR1 is MDHEN and CDR2 is SYDVKM in the germline V gene. The CDR3 sequence is CASNQGVSYEQYF. CDR3 nucleotide sequence: TGTGCCAGCAATCAGGGGGTTTCCTACGAGCAGTACTTC.

This clone was seen just once. This chain connects TRBV7-2 to TRBJ2-7, with D maybe TRBD1 (5 bases). The CDR3 runs to 17 residues. V was cut by 1 base and J by 0 bases, with 16 bases left in between. Germline V gene sequence: CDR1 SGHTA, CDR2 FQGNSA. The CDR3 region is CASSLEGQFTSSYEQYF. CDR3 in DNA: TGTGCCAGCAGCTTAGAGGGGCAATTCACAAGCTCCTACGAGCAGTACTTC.

The chain's CDR3 is CASSLEGALGNTIYF. The CDR3 region has the DNA TGTGCCAGCAGCTTGGAAGGGGCATTGGGAAACACCATATATTTT. The V and J genes are TRBV5-5 and TRBJ1-3; maybe TRBD1 (5 bases). Trimming cost V 0 bases and J 4 bases, with 11 bases left between them. Germline V gene sequence: CDR1 SGHKS, CDR2 YYEKEE (reference sequence). The CDR3 is 15 amino acids.